These T cell receptor beta chains were read from a single sample in a study of cytomegalovirus exposure and HLA in healthy donors. Libraries were prepared by immunoSEQ multiplex PCR; TCRdb keeps only in-frame clonotypes and omits some of them. In the table there are more than 150,000 clones, approximately 85% of which are singletons. Sequenced material: PBMCs. The receptors come from a man younger than 30 in good health and CMV-seropositive. The CDR3 runs from the conserved cysteine through the conserved F or W. Each record gives: J gene, clone size, D gene, V gene, CDR3 DNA, CDR3 protein. D genes are given only for firm matches. Only some rows state a clone size, as once, few, many or a class for expanded clones.

j_gene: TRBJ2-7
abundance: -
d_gene: TRBD2
v_gene: TRBV6-6
CDR3nt: TGTGCCAGCAGTGGGGGAGGGACTAGCCGCGAGCAGTACTTC
CDR3aa: CASSGGGTSREQYF

j_gene: TRBJ2-5
abundance: -
d_gene: TRBD1
v_gene: TRBV29-1
CDR3nt: TGCAGCGTTCCGGGGACAGGGCTTCGAGAGACCCAGTACTTC
CDR3aa: CSVPGTGLRETQYF

j_gene: TRBJ1-3
abundance: -
d_gene: -
v_gene: TRBV6-1
CDR3nt: TGTGCCAGCAGTGTTGGGCATTCCACTGGAAACACCATATATTTT
CDR3aa: CASSVGHSTGNTIYF

j_gene: TRBJ1-5
abundance: -
d_gene: -
v_gene: TRBV27
CDR3nt: TGTGCCAGCAGACCAGATAATAGCAATCAGCCCCAGCATTTT
CDR3aa: CASRPDNSNQPQHF

j_gene: TRBJ1-3
abundance: -
d_gene: -
v_gene: TRBV27
CDR3nt: TGTGCCAGTCAGGGTCTGAGCTCTGGAAACACCATATATTTT
CDR3aa: CASQGLSSGNTIYF

j_gene: TRBJ2-7
abundance: -
d_gene: -
v_gene: TRBV7-2
CDR3nt: TGTGCCAGCAGCCAACTGGGAGTAGGAGTTTACGAGCAGTACTTC
CDR3aa: CASSQLGVGVYEQYF

j_gene: TRBJ2-7
abundance: -
d_gene: TRBD1
v_gene: TRBV6-1
CDR3nt: TGTGCCAGCAGTGTTCGACAGGGGGTCTACGAGCAGTACTTC
CDR3aa: CASSVRQGVYEQYF

j_gene: TRBJ1-2
abundance: -
d_gene: -
v_gene: TRBV29-1
CDR3nt: TGCAGCGTTGAAGAGCGGGGGATGGGGTATGGCTACACCTTC
CDR3aa: CSVEERGMGYGYTF

j_gene: TRBJ2-6
abundance: -
d_gene: TRBD1
v_gene: TRBV5-4
CDR3nt: TGTGCCAGCAGCCCAGGGACAGGGGGTTTCTCTGGGGCCAACGTCCTGACTTTC
CDR3aa: CASSPGTGGFSGANVLTF

j_gene: TRBJ1-2
abundance: -
d_gene: -
v_gene: TRBV19
CDR3nt: TGTGCCAGTAGTATCCCGGGATTCGAGTATGGCTACACCTTC
CDR3aa: CASSIPGFEYGYTF

j_gene: TRBJ2-7
abundance: -
d_gene: -
v_gene: TRBV5-1
CDR3nt: TGCGCCAGCAGCGTCGAGGGTGACCGCTCCTACGAGCAGTACTTC
CDR3aa: CASSVEGDRSYEQYF

j_gene: TRBJ1-3
abundance: -
d_gene: -
v_gene: TRBV16
CDR3nt: TGTGCCAGCAGCCAATATCGGGGAATTGGAAACACCATATATTTT
CDR3aa: CASSQYRGIGNTIYF

j_gene: TRBJ2-3
abundance: -
d_gene: TRBD2
v_gene: TRBV4-2
CDR3nt: TGTGCCAGCAGCTTGGGGGAGCGGGGAAACACAGATACGCAGTATTTT
CDR3aa: CASSLGERGNTDTQYF

j_gene: TRBJ2-1
abundance: -
d_gene: TRBD1
v_gene: TRBV12-5
CDR3nt: TGTGCTACCCGCGGTGAGGGGGCTACCTACAATGAGCAGTTCTTC
CDR3aa: CATRGEGATYNEQFF

j_gene: TRBJ2-7
abundance: once
d_gene: -
v_gene: TRBV10-3
CDR3nt: TGTGCCATCGCGGGGAGGACCATCGCCCCGAGGGAGCAGTACTTC
CDR3aa: CAIAGRTIAPREQYF

j_gene: TRBJ2-1
abundance: -
d_gene: -
v_gene: TRBV9
CDR3nt: TGTGCCAGCAGCGTAGGGCCCAGCTCCTACAATGAGCAGTTCTTC
CDR3aa: CASSVGPSSYNEQFF

j_gene: TRBJ1-5
abundance: -
d_gene: TRBD1
v_gene: TRBV6-5
CDR3nt: TGTGCCAGCAGGGGACAGTCGGGGGAAAATCAGCCCCAGCATTTT
CDR3aa: CASRGQSGENQPQHF

j_gene: TRBJ1-6
abundance: -
d_gene: -
v_gene: TRBV9
CDR3nt: TGTGCCAGCAGCGGCGACAGAGACCTAAGGGGTTCACCCCTCCACTTT
CDR3aa: CASSGDRDLRGSPLHF

j_gene: TRBJ1-4
abundance: -
d_gene: -
v_gene: TRBV30
CDR3nt: TGTGCCTGGAGCTGGCTGTTTAATGAAAAACTGTTTTTT
CDR3aa: CAWSWLFNEKLFF

j_gene: TRBJ2-1
abundance: -
d_gene: -
v_gene: TRBV13
CDR3nt: TGTGCCAGCAGCATATCCAGGGATACCTCCTACAATGAGCAGTTCTTC
CDR3aa: CASSISRDTSYNEQFF

j_gene: TRBJ2-2
abundance: -
d_gene: -
v_gene: TRBV28
CDR3nt: TGTGCCAGCAGTTTTCTACAAGGGAGCACCGGGGAGCTGTTTTTT
CDR3aa: CASSFLQGSTGELFF

j_gene: TRBJ2-1
abundance: -
d_gene: TRBD1
v_gene: TRBV7-3
CDR3nt: TGTGCCAGCAGCCTACCGGGACAGGGTATCAATGAGCAGTTCTTC
CDR3aa: CASSLPGQGINEQFF

j_gene: TRBJ2-5
abundance: -
d_gene: TRBD2
v_gene: TRBV7-9
CDR3nt: TGTGCCAGCAGCTTGGCTAGCGGGGGGGCCGAAGAAGAGACCCAGTACTTC
CDR3aa: CASSLASGGAEEETQYF

j_gene: TRBJ1-2
abundance: -
d_gene: -
v_gene: TRBV4-1
CDR3nt: TGCGCCAGCAGCCATCTATCTAGCGGCTATGGCTACACCTTC
CDR3aa: CASSHLSSGYGYTF

j_gene: TRBJ2-7
abundance: -
d_gene: -
v_gene: TRBV30
CDR3nt: TGTGCCTGGAGTGCCAGAACCTACGAGCAGTACTTC
CDR3aa: CAWSARTYEQYF

j_gene: TRBJ1-3
abundance: -
d_gene: -
v_gene: TRBV23-1
CDR3nt: TGCCCCCCAGCGGGGGGCGCGGACACCATATATTTT
CDR3aa: CPPAGGADTIYF

j_gene: TRBJ1-1
abundance: -
d_gene: -
v_gene: TRBV13
CDR3nt: TGTGCCAGCAGTTTGGACAGGAACACTGAAGCTTTCTTT
CDR3aa: CASSLDRNTEAFF

j_gene: TRBJ1-1
abundance: -
d_gene: -
v_gene: TRBV6-5
CDR3nt: TGTGCCAGCAGTAGGGGACAAACGAACACTGAAGCTTTCTTT
CDR3aa: CASSRGQTNTEAFF

j_gene: TRBJ2-7
abundance: -
d_gene: -
v_gene: TRBV7-9
CDR3nt: TGTGCCAGCAGCTCCCGTTCGGGGACTGATGCCTACGAGCAGTACTTC
CDR3aa: CASSSRSGTDAYEQYF

j_gene: TRBJ1-4
abundance: -
d_gene: TRBD1
v_gene: TRBV30
CDR3nt: TGTGCCTGGAGTGTAGGGCATCCAGGGGGTGGGAAACTGTTTTTT
CDR3aa: CAWSVGHPGGGKLFF

j_gene: TRBJ1-1
abundance: -
d_gene: -
v_gene: TRBV29-1
CDR3nt: TGCAGCGTTGAAGGCGCGGGAAACACTGAAGCTTTCTTT
CDR3aa: CSVEGAGNTEAFF

j_gene: TRBJ2-5
abundance: -
d_gene: TRBD2
v_gene: TRBV6-1
CDR3nt: TGTGCCAGCAGTCAGGGGCGGGGGGCCCAAGAGACCCAGTACTTC
CDR3aa: CASSQGRGAQETQYF

j_gene: TRBJ1-2
abundance: -
d_gene: -
v_gene: TRBV30
CDR3nt: TGTGCCTGGGATCGGGACACGGCCCTCTACACCTTC
CDR3aa: CAWDRDTALYTF

j_gene: TRBJ2-2
abundance: -
d_gene: -
v_gene: TRBV4-2
CDR3nt: TGTGCCAGCAGCCAAGAAGGAGGGGCAGCCGGGGAGCTGTTTTTT
CDR3aa: CASSQEGGAAGELFF

j_gene: TRBJ1-4
abundance: -
d_gene: TRBD1
v_gene: TRBV6-1
CDR3nt: TGTGCCAGCAGCCGTCAGGGGGCAACTAATGAAAAACTGTTCTTT
CDR3aa: CASSRQGATNEKLFF

j_gene: TRBJ2-5
abundance: -
d_gene: -
v_gene: TRBV7-6
CDR3nt: TGTGCCAGCAGCTTAGGGTCCGGCGCAGGGCTAGAGACCCAGTACTTC
CDR3aa: CASSLGSGAGLETQYF

j_gene: TRBJ2-5
abundance: few
d_gene: TRBD1
v_gene: TRBV19
CDR3nt: TGTGCCAGTAGTCGTGGGACAGGGAGGAGGGAGACCCAGTACTTC
CDR3aa: CASSRGTGRRETQYF

j_gene: TRBJ2-3
abundance: -
d_gene: -
v_gene: TRBV5-4
CDR3nt: TGTGCCAGCAGCTACCAAGCTGAGACAGATACGCAGTATTTT
CDR3aa: CASSYQAETDTQYF

j_gene: TRBJ2-1
abundance: -
d_gene: -
v_gene: TRBV19
CDR3nt: TGTGCCAGTAGTATACGTCAGGGACAATACAATGAGCAGTTCTTC
CDR3aa: CASSIRQGQYNEQFF

j_gene: TRBJ1-6
abundance: -
d_gene: TRBD1
v_gene: TRBV4-1
CDR3nt: TGCGCCAGCAGATCAGGATGGGGACAGGGGTTTTCACCCCTCCACTTT
CDR3aa: CASRSGWGQGFSPLHF

j_gene: TRBJ2-1
abundance: -
d_gene: -
v_gene: TRBV11-3
CDR3nt: TGTGCCAGCAGCCTAGGAATTCGGAGCTCCTACAATGAGCAGTTCTTC
CDR3aa: CASSLGIRSSYNEQFF

j_gene: TRBJ1-5
abundance: -
d_gene: -
v_gene: TRBV7-2
CDR3nt: TGTGCCAGCAGCTTACTCTGGGGGGGCGGACAGCCCCAGCATTTT
CDR3aa: CASSLLWGGGQPQHF

j_gene: TRBJ1-3
abundance: -
d_gene: -
v_gene: TRBV9
CDR3nt: TGTGCCAGCAGCGTTACAGGCACTGGAAACACCATATATTTT
CDR3aa: CASSVTGTGNTIYF